The clone carrying this T cell receptor beta chain was seen a few times. The primer mix had 60 Vbeta and 13 Jbeta primers. Using immunoSEQ multiplex PCR, the repertoire was profiled, and TCRdb retains in-frame clones only, with some absent. Counted here are 150,000 to 200,000 clones, around 76% occurring once; the ten biggest clones make up around 1.9%. The record originates from a study of cytomegalovirus exposure and HLA in healthy donors. The CDR3 spans 14 residues. Germline lookup yields CDR1 MDHEN and CDR2 SYDVKM. V lost 3 bases, J lost 9 bases, and 15 bases lay in between. This clonotype was sampled from a woman aged 30 to 39 in good health and CMV-seropositive. The sequencing input was PBMCs. This chain links TRBV28 with TRBJ2-1; D not certain. DNA of the CDR3: TGTGCCAGCAGTTTCCGTTTAAGGCCTAGTGAGCAGTTCTTC. This encodes CASSFRLRPSEQFF.